This entry concerns a single T cell receptor beta chain. The antigen is undetermined. This entry is derived from a study of OX40 agonist ivuxolimab in advanced cancers. Looking at the study overall: Participants could have had prior anti-PD-1, anti-PD-L1 or anti-CTLA-4 therapy, and roughly 39% had some. Study-wide results and limits: Clonal expansion from baseline to week 6 occurred in both CD4+ and CD8+ T cells. Some nonresponders also had low normalized T-cell clonal expansion. In general, CD8+ T cells held more expanded clones than CD4+ did, on average.

Only in-frame clones appear in the TCRdb table, and some are missing; sequencing was by immunoSEQ multiplex PCR. The sample yields about 78,000 clones, 92% seen once. The CDR3 is 15 residues long. V lost 6 bases, J lost 0 bases, and 12 bases lay in between. The germline V gene encodes CDR1 ENHRY and CDR2 SYGVKD. Source: CD4+ or CD8+ T cells sorted from blood, taken in a trial of the OX40 agonist ivuxolimab. The clonotype was recovered from an adult with an advanced solid tumor such as melanoma, head and neck, liver or kidney cancer. The genes are TRBV10-3 and TRBJ1-5; D may be TRBD1 (5 bases). The CDR3, as DNA: TGTGCCATCAGAACAGGAGACTATAGCAATCAGCCCCAGCATTTT. It translates to CAIRTGDYSNQPQHF.